This is a list of T cell receptor beta chains from one sample in a study of response to subunit inactivated influenza vaccine. TCRdb reprocessed the RT-PCR reads with MiXCR, giving one entry per CDR3 protein. The sample gives under 800,000 distinct CDR3 sequences, approximately 15% of which show up once; 5.5% to 8% is in the top ten. The starting material was PBMCs from blood, obtained 14 days before vaccination. Every receptor here comes from a man between 45 and 60 years old who received an inactivated influenza vaccine. Each CDR3 is given with its conserved first and last residue. The D gene is left open where the match is weak. A row's size may be missing; if present it is once, few, many or a size class.

J gene,clone size,V gene,D gene,CDR3 DNA,CDR3 protein
TRBJ2-7,few,TRBV28,NA,TGTGCCAGCAGTCCCCCCGGGGGGCCCTCCAACGAGCAGTACTTC,CASSPPGGPSNEQYF
TRBJ2-7,few,TRBV27,NA,TGTGCCAGCAGTCCGAACCGACCCGGGGGAATCTACGAGCAGTACTTC,CASSPNRPGGIYEQYF
TRBJ1-6,NA,TRBV12-3/TRBV12-4,NA,TGTGCCAGTTCAGGGGTTCGGAATTCACCCCTCCACTTT,CASSGVRNSPLHF
TRBJ2-7,few,TRBV28,NA,TGTGCCAGCAAACTTATCACAGGGTTCGGCGAGCAGTACTTC,CASKLITGFGEQYF
TRBJ1-5,many,TRBV27,TRBD1,TGTGCCAGCAGTTTACAGGGGGTGGCCAATCAGCCCCAGCATTTT,CASSLQGVANQPQHF
TRBJ2-1,few,TRBV5-6,TRBD2,TGTGCCAGTGAGACGGGGGGGAGTTACAATGAGCAGTTCTTC,CASETGGSYNEQFF
TRBJ2-7,few,TRBV28,NA,TGTGCCAGCAGGTGGGACGGGTCCTACGAGCAGTACTTC,CASRWDGSYEQYF
TRBJ2-3,NA,TRBV5-1,TRBD2,TGCGCCAGCAGAGTAGCGGGGCCCACAGATACGCAGTATTTT,CASRVAGPTDTQYF
TRBJ2-5,many,TRBV6-1,NA,TGTGCCAGCAGTGAAAACTTAAACCAAGAGACCCAGTACTTC,CASSENLNQETQYF
TRBJ2-3,NA,TRBV10-3,TRBD2,TGTGCCATCAGTACGTCTAGCGGGAGTACAGATACGCAGTATTTT,CAISTSSGSTDTQYF
TRBJ1-1,many,TRBV4-2,NA,TGTGCCAGCAGCCGAGAGACAGGAGGAAACACTGAAGCTTTCTTT,CASSRETGGNTEAFF
TRBJ1-4,many,TRBV2,NA,TGTGCCAGCAGTTCTGGGTGGGAAAAACTGTTTTTT,CASSSGWEKLFF
TRBJ1-1,NA,TRBV20-1,NA,TGCAGTGCTGGGGGCGAGAGGGGTAACACTGAAGCTTTCTTT,CSAGGERGNTEAFF
TRBJ2-1,NA,TRBV10-3,NA,TGTGCCATCAGTGACTTAGTGGATATGCGAGATGAGCAGTTCTTC,CAISDLVDMRDEQFF
TRBJ2-6,NA,TRBV18,NA,TGTGCCAGCTCACCACCGGGAGTCTCTGGGGCCAACGTCCTGACTTTC,CASSPPGVSGANVLTF
TRBJ2-7,NA,TRBV9,NA,TGTGCCAGCAGCTTTTATCAAGCGTTTCCCCCCTACGAGCAGTACTTC,CASSFYQAFPPYEQYF
TRBJ1-2,NA,TRBV4-1,NA,TGCGCCAGCAGCCCCACTCACGGGGTGGGATATGGCTACACCTTC,CASSPTHGVGYGYTF
TRBJ1-5,NA,TRBV20-1,TRBD1,TGCAGTGCCGGTACGTCAGGGGGAAGTCAGCCCCAGCATTTT,CSAGTSGGSQPQHF
TRBJ2-6,few,TRBV12-3/TRBV12-4,NA,TGTGCCAGCTGTCGGGCAACTGGGGCCAACGTCCTGACTTTC,CASCRATGANVLTF
TRBJ2-7,NA,TRBV10-3,TRBD2,TGTGCCATCAGTCAAGCGGGGCCCTCCTACGAGCAGTACTTC,CAISQAGPSYEQYF
TRBJ2-7,many,TRBV29-1,NA,TGCAGCTTCCGGGAAACAGGGAACCCCTACGAGCAGTACTTC,CSFRETGNPYEQYF
TRBJ2-7,few,TRBV20-1,NA,TGCAGTGCTAGAGATGCGACAGAGTCCTACGAGCAGTACTTC,CSARDATESYEQYF
TRBJ2-7,NA,TRBV4-2,TRBD2,TGTGCCAGCAGCAAACCGGGGGGGGACGAGCAGTACTTC,CASSKPGGDEQYF
TRBJ2-7,NA,TRBV6-5,NA,TGTGCCAGCAGTTACCCGACAGGTCCCTACGAGCAGTACTTC,CASSYPTGPYEQYF
TRBJ2-1,NA,TRBV19,TRBD1,TGTGCCAGCCGACAGGGACATCGGGATGAGCAGTTCTTC,CASRQGHRDEQFF
TRBJ2-1,few,TRBV19,TRBD2,TGTGCCAGTAGTAAGGGGCCTAGCGGGAGAGGTCCACTAGAGCAGTTCTTC,CASSKGPSGRGPLEQFF
TRBJ2-7,few,TRBV10-3,NA,TGTGCCATCAGTGTAGTACAGGCTGAGCAGTACTTC,CAISVVQAEQYF
TRBJ2-1,many,TRBV6-1,NA,TGTGCCAGCAGTGATCGGTGGGTTGTGTCGAGCTCCAATGAGCAGTTCTTC,CASSDRWVVSSSNEQFF
TRBJ2-7,many,TRBV20-1,TRBD2,TGCAGTGCTAGAGATCCGGCTAGCGGGAGTCTCGCCTCCGAGCAGTACTTC,CSARDPASGSLASEQYF
TRBJ2-2,many,TRBV28,NA,TGTGCCAGCAGCCCTGGGTATACCGGGGAGCTGTTTTTT,CASSPGYTGELFF
TRBJ1-2,few,TRBV7-8,NA,TGTGCCAGCAGCTTAGAGGCCTATAACTATGGCTACACCTTC,CASSLEAYNYGYTF
TRBJ2-7,few,TRBV13,NA,TGTGCCAGCAGTCCCGGGGGACACGAGCAGTACTTC,CASSPGGHEQYF
TRBJ1-6,few,TRBV18,NA,TGTGCCAGCTCACTGACCGGGACAACCCCTTCACCCCTCCACTTT,CASSLTGTTPSPLHF
TRBJ1-2,NA,TRBV3-1,NA,TGTGCCAGCAGCCAGCCAGGGTTAAACTATGGCTACACCTTC,CASSQPGLNYGYTF
TRBJ2-5,few,TRBV3-1,NA,TGTGCCAGCAGCCAAGATCGAATTACACAAGAGACCCAGTACTTC,CASSQDRITQETQYF
TRBJ2-7,many,TRBV18,NA,TGTGCCAGCTCAAAGGACCCGAACTACGAGCAGTACTTC,CASSKDPNYEQYF
TRBJ2-1,NA,TRBV6-1,TRBD2,TGTGCCAGCAGGATAGCGGGAGGGATTAGCTCCTACAATGAGCAGTTCTTC,CASRIAGGISSYNEQFF